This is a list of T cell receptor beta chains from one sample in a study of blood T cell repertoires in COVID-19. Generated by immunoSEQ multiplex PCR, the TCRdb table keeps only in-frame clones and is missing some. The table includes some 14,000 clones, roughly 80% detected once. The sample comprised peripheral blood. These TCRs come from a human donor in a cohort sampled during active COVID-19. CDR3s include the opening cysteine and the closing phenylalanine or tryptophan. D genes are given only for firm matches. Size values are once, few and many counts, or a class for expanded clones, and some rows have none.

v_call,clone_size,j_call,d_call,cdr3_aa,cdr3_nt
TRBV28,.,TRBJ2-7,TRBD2,CASIPTWGGSYEQYF,TGTGCCAGCATTCCTACCTGGGGGGGGTCGTACGAGCAGTACTTC
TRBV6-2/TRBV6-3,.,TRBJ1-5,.,CASSYSKVADNQPQHF,TGTGCCAGCAGTTACTCGAAGGTAGCAGACAATCAGCCCCAGCATTTT
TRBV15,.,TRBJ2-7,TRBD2,CATSPLLAGESEQYF,TGTGCCACCAGTCCCCTACTAGCGGGAGAAAGCGAGCAGTACTTC
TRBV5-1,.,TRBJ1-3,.,CASSLERQGSSGNTIYF,TGCGCCAGCAGCTTGGAACGGCAGGGGTCCTCTGGAAACACCATATATTTT
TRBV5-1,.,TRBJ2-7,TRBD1,CASSLGGTGAYEQYF,TGCGCCAGCAGCTTGGGAGGGACAGGAGCCTACGAGCAGTACTTC
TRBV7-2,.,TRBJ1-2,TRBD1,CASSPRRTGGNYGYTF,TGTGCCAGCAGCCCTCGGAGGACAGGGGGAAACTATGGCTACACCTTC
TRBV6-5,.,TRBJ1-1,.,CATSRRVTEAFF,TGTGCCACCTCGAGACGGGTCACTGAAGCTTTCTTT
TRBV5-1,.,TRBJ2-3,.,CASSLNTGLDTQYF,TGCGCCAGCAGCTTGAATACAGGCCTGGATACGCAGTATTTT
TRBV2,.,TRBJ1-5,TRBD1,CASRGTGTIDQPQHF,TGTGCCAGCAGGGGGACAGGGACGATCGATCAGCCCCAGCATTTT
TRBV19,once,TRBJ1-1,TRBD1,CASSIGDRATEAFF,TGTGCCAGTAGTATAGGGGACAGGGCCACTGAAGCTTTCTTT
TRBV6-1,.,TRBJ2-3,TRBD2,CASSGGLAGPSSTDTQYF,TGTGCCAGCAGTGGGGGTCTAGCGGGGCCTTCTAGCACAGATACGCAGTATTTT
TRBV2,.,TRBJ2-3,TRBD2,CASSFAGGADTQYF,TGTGCCAGCAGTTTCGCGGGGGGGGCTGATACGCAGTATTTT
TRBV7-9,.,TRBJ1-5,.,CASSLSTGVSNQPQHF,TGTGCCAGCAGCTTAAGTACCGGGGTCAGCAATCAGCCCCAGCATTTT
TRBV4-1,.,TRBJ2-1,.,CASSQEGGARGEQFF,TGCGCCAGCAGCCAAGAAGGCGGGGCGAGGGGTGAGCAGTTCTTC
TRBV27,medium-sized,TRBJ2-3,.,CASSQGHHTDTQYF,TGTGCCAGCAGTCAGGGACACCACACAGATACGCAGTATTTT
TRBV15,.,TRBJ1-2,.,CATSRVGRDYGYTF,TGTGCCACCAGCAGAGTTGGGCGGGACTATGGCTACACCTTC
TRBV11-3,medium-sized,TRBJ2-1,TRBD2,CASSPRRGLAGGPGDNEQFF,TGTGCCAGCAGCCCCAGGCGGGGACTAGCGGGGGGGCCTGGCGACAATGAGCAGTTCTTC
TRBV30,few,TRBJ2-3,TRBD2,CAWSRRLAGDSDTQYF,TGTGCCTGGAGTCGTAGACTAGCGGGCGACTCAGATACGCAGTATTTT
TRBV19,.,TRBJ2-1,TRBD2,CASSMVEGLAYEQFF,TGTGCCAGTAGTATGGTTGAGGGACTAGCGTATGAGCAGTTCTTC
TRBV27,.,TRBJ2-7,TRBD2,CASSFPGGEQYF,TGTGCCAGCAGTTTCCCGGGAGGCGAGCAGTACTTC
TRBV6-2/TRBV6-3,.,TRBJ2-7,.,CASSDLGTEQYF,TGTGCCAGCAGCGACCTCGGGACAGAGCAGTACTTC
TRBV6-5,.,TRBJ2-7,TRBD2,CATGIAGKSYEQYF,TGTGCCACCGGAATAGCGGGGAAGTCCTACGAGCAGTACTTC
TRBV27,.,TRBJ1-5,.,CASSLIFRGGASHQPQHF,TGTGCCAGCAGTTTAATTTTTCGGGGGGGCGCGTCCCATCAGCCCCAGCATTTT
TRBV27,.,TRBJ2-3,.,CASSQGLGPTDTQYF,TGTGCCAGCAGCCAGGGTCTAGGTCCCACAGATACGCAGTATTTT
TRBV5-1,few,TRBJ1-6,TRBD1,CASRTQTGRDSPLHF,TGCGCCAGCAGAACCCAGACAGGGCGTGATTCACCCCTCCACTTT
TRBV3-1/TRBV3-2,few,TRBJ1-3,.,CASSQGGGGGPGNTIYF,TGTGCCAGCAGCCAAGGCGGAGGCGGAGGACCTGGAAACACCATATATTTT
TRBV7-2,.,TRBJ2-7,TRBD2,CASSAGVEQYF,TGTGCCAGCAGCGCGGGAGTCGAGCAGTACTTC
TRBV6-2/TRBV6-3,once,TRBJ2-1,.,CASSYQGSTYNEQFF,TGTGCCAGCAGTTATCAGGGGTCGACCTACAATGAGCAGTTCTTC
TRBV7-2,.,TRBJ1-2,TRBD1,CASSLAGTGVLNGYTF,TGTGCCAGCAGCTTAGCTGGGACAGGGGTTCTCAATGGCTACACCTTC
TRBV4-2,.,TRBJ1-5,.,CASSTYQGQPQHF,TGTGCCAGCAGCACGTATCAGGGACAGCCCCAGCATTTT
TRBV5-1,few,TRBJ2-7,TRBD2,CASSPGTSGHTYEQYF,TGCGCCAGCAGCCCTGGGACTAGCGGCCACACCTACGAGCAGTACTTC
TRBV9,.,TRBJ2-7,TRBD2,CASSYGLAGVEQYF,TGTGCCAGCAGCTATGGACTAGCGGGAGTCGAGCAGTACTTC
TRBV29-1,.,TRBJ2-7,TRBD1,CSVERRGQGTYEQYF,TGCAGCGTTGAGAGGAGGGGACAGGGCACCTACGAGCAGTACTTC
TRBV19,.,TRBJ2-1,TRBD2,CASSIDLAGGPSNYNEQFF,TGTGCCAGTAGTATAGATCTAGCGGGAGGCCCATCTAACTACAATGAGCAGTTCTTC
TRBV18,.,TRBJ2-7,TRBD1,CASSPGQGAYEQYF,TGTGCCAGCTCACCGGGACAGGGGGCTTACGAGCAGTACTTC
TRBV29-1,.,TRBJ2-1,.,CSGKTNNEQFF,TGCAGCGGGAAGACTAACAATGAGCAGTTCTTC
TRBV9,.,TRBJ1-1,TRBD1,CASSGHRGGVEAFF,TGTGCCAGCAGCGGCCACAGGGGCGGAGTTGAAGCTTTCTTT
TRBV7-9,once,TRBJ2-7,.,CASSSPPGYVSYEQYF,TGTGCCAGCAGCTCGCCACCGGGATACGTATCCTACGAGCAGTACTTC
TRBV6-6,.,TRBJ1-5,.,CASSYSYLNSNQPQHF,TGTGCCAGCAGTTACTCGTACTTGAATAGCAATCAGCCCCAGCATTTT
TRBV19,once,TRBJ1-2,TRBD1,CASSLRDREDYGYTF,TGTGCCAGTAGCCTCCGGGACAGGGAGGACTATGGCTACACCTTC
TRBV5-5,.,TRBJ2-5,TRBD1,CASSVTGTVESETQYF,TGTGCCAGCAGCGTAACCGGGACAGTCGAGTCGGAGACCCAGTACTTC
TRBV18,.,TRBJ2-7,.,CASSLSSTTPGWEQYF,TGTGCCAGCTCTCTGTCTTCGACTACACCGGGTTGGGAGCAGTACTTC
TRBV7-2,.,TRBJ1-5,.,CASSLVGGGVDQPQHF,TGTGCCAGCAGCTTAGTTGGAGGAGGGGTTGATCAGCCCCAGCATTTT
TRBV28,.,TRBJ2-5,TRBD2,CASRPGLAGIRETQYF,TGTGCCAGCAGACCGGGACTAGCGGGAATTAGGGAGACCCAGTACTTC
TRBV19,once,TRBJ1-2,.,CASSIGGNYGYTF,TGTGCCAGTAGTATAGGAGGGAACTATGGCTACACCTTC
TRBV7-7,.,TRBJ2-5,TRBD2,CASSLSSGTSGKETQYF,TGTGCTAGCAGCTTATCGTCCGGGACTAGCGGGAAAGAGACCCAGTACTTC
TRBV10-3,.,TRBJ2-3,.,CAISESRTDTQYF,TGTGCCATCAGTGAGTCGCGGACAGATACGCAGTATTTT
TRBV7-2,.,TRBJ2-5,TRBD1,CASSFDRGETQYF,TGTGCCAGCAGCTTTGACAGGGGTGAGACCCAGTACTTC
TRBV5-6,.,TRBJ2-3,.,CASSLAQGEVTDTQYF,TGTGCCAGCAGCTTGGCACAGGGTGAGGTGACAGATACGCAGTATTTT
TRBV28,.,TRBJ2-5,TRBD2,CASSLLAGEETQYF,TGTGCCAGCAGTTTATTAGCGGGAGAAGAGACCCAGTACTTC
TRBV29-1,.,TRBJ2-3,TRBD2,CSVGTSGGGLDTQYF,TGCAGCGTCGGGACTAGCGGGGGCGGGTTGGATACGCAGTATTTT
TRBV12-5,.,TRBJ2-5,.,CASSDGIQETQYF,TGTGCTAGTTCCGACGGGATCCAAGAGACCCAGTACTTC
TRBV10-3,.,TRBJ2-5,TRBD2,CAISDSLAGKSGGETQYF,TGTGCCATCAGTGACTCACTAGCGGGAAAGAGCGGGGGAGAGACCCAGTACTTC
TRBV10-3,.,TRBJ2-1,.,CAISDKGNEQFF,TGTGCCATCAGTGATAAGGGGAATGAGCAGTTCTTC
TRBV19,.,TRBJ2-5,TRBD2,CASSETSGSGETQYF,TGTGCCAGTAGTGAGACTAGCGGGAGTGGAGAGACCCAGTACTTC
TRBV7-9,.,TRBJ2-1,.,CASSLDLTGYNEQFF,TGTGCCAGCAGCTTAGATCTGACTGGATACAATGAGCAGTTCTTC